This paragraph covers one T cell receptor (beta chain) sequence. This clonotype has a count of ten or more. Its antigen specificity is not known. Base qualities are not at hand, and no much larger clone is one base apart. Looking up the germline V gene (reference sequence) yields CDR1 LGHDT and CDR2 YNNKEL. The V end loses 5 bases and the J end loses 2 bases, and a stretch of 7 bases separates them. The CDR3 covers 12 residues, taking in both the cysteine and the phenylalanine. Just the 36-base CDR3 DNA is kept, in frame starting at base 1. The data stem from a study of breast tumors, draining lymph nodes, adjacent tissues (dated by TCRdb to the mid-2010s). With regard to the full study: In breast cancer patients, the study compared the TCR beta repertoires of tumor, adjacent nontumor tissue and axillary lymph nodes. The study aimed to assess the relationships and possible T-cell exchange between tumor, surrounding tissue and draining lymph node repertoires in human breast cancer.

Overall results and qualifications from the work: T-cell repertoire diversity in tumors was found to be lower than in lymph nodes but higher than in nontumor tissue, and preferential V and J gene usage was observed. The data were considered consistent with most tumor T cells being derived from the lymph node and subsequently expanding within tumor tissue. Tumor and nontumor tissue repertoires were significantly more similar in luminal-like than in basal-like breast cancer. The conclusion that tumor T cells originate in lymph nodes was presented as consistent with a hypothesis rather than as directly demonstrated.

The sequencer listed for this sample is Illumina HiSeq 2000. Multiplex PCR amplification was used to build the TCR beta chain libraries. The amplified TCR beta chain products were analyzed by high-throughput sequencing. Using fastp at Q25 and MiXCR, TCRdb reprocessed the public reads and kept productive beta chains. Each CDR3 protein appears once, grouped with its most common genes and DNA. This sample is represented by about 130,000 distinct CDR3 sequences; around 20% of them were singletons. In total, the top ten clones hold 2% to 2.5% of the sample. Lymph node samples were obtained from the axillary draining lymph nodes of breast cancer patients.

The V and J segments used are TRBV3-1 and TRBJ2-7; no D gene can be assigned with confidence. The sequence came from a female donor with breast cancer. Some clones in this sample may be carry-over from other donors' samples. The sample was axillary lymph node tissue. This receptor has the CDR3 CASSLLTYEQYF. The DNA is TGTGCCAGCAGCTTACTTACCTACGAGCAGTACTTC.